These 8 T cell receptor beta chains were all obtained from the same sample, sequenced in a study of beta chain features in type 1 diabetes. TCRB transcripts that were expressed got sequenced, as all of the isolated RNA had been reverse transcribed. The method was immunoSEQ multiplex PCR; TCRdb's version includes in-frame clones alone and lacks a portion of them. The sample has under 200,000 clones; about 9.1% are singletons. The sample taken for sequencing was central memory CD4+ T cells from blood. The receptors come from a woman younger than 30 in good health.

In this sample, this clone turned up a few times. The V and J genes are TRBV19 and TRBJ1-2; D is unclear. Trimming cost V 0 bases and J 7 bases, with 9 bases left between them. Germline V gene data show CDR1 as LNHDA and CDR2 as SQIVND (reference sequence). This CDR3 region has 13 residues. In DNA, the CDR3 is TGTGCCAGTAGTATAGATAGCGGGGTTGGCTACACCTTC. Its protein product is CASSIDSGVGYTF.

The chain uses TRBV6-5 and TRBJ2-5; the D gene is possibly TRBD2 (6 bases). Per germline, CDR1 MNHEY and CDR2 SVGAGI. The ends were cut back, 6 bases at V and 5 bases at J, with 10 bases in the middle. The CDR3 sequence is 12 residues long. CDR3 amino acids: CASREGLETQYF. CDR3 DNA: TGTGCCAGCAGGGAGGGTTTGGAGACCCAGTACTTC.

This clone was picked up a small number of times. The chain carries TRBV19 and TRBJ1-5; D gene unclear. The germline V and J ends were trimmed by 4 bases and 0 bases, with 10 bases remaining between them. This CDR3 is built from 15 residues. Germline lookup yields CDR1 LNHDA and CDR2 SQIVND (reference sequence). The chain's CDR3 is CASSRSRNSNQPQHF. The CDR3 coding sequence is TGTGCCAGTAGTAGGAGTCGAAATAGCAATCAGCCCCAGCATTTT.

This clone was seen only a few times. The V gene is TRBV11-3, the J gene TRBJ2-1, with TRBD2 matching over 7 bases. The CDR3 runs to 14 residues. Germline CDR1 SGHNT, CDR2 YENEEA. The V segment lost 4 bases and the J segment 2 bases; nucleotides outside the gene matches: 2. The CDR3 DNA follows: TGTGCCAGCAGCTCAGGACTAGCCTACAATGAGCAGTTCTTC. Amino acid sequence: CASSSGLAYNEQFF.

V and J are TRBV6-1 and TRBJ2-1; weak D call: TRBD1 (5 bases). This CDR3 region has 13 residues. CDR1 and CDR2 from the germline V gene are MNHNS and SASEGT. V shed 8 bases and J shed 5 bases, with 13 bases lying between them. DNA of the CDR3: TGTGCCAGCGAAGGCAGGGTGGACAATGAGCAGTTCTTC. It is translated as CASEGRVDNEQFF.

The J gene is TRBJ1-1, the V gene TRBV30; 7 bases line up with TRBD1. This CDR3 region has 15 residues. The V segment lost 5 bases and the J segment 4 bases; nucleotides outside the gene matches: 13. CDR1 is GTSNPN and CDR2 is SVGIG in the germline V gene (reference sequence). CDR3 nucleotides: TGTGCCTGGTTACAAGGAGGGGGCGTCGGCACTGAAGCTTTCTTT. Residues: CAWLQGGGVGTEAFF.

This clone was detected a few times. The V gene is TRBV7-9, the J gene TRBJ1-5; D uncertain. Germline assignment: CDR1 SEHNR and CDR2 FQNEAQ (reference sequence). CDR3 length: 13 amino acids. Trimming pared 2 bases from V and 5 bases from J, leaving 7 bases between. The CDR3 DNA reads TGTGCCAGCAGCTTATACGGGGATCAGCCCCAGCATTTT. Amino acid sequence: CASSLYGDQPQHF.

This clone was seen a handful of times. The rearrangement uses TRBV5-1 and TRBJ2-3; 12 bases map to TRBD1. Germline assignment: CDR1 SGHRS and CDR2 YFSETQ. The CDR3 covers 15 residues. The ends lost 3 bases at V and 4 bases at J; junction bases unmatched: 3. CDR3 nucleotide sequence: TGCGCCAGCAGCTGGGGGACAGGGGGCGCAGATACGCAGTATTTT. It codes for CASSWGTGGADTQYF.